The clone carrying this TCR beta chain was seen a handful of times. What it recognizes is unknown. TCR alpha and beta CDR3 regions were amplified from RNA using iRepertoire nested multiplex PCR. One-step reverse transcription and amplification started from approximately 100-400 ng of tissue mRNA or PBMC total RNA. MiXCR was run by TCRdb on the multiplex PCR reads, yielding one entry per CDR3 protein. In the table there are approximately 140,000 distinct CDR3 sequences, under 25% of which are singletons. These data belong to a study of glioma-infiltrating T cells. Study-level results: Very few CDR3 sequences were shared between tissue and blood. Non-neoplastic patients had below-expected tissue-blood divergence, while all gliomas exceeded expectation.

The receptor's source is a human donor with low-grade glioma or glioblastoma, undergoing nonglioma brain surgery, or in good health (not recorded which). The specimen was glioma tissue, nonneoplastic brain tissue, or PBMCs (not recorded which).

The CDR3 DNA sequence: TGTGCCAGCCGGGGGGGAGGATCACCCCTCCACTTT. Translating gives CASRGGGSPLHF. This rearrangement joins TRBV2 to TRBJ1-6, with a tentative D call TRBD1 (5 bases). This CDR3 is 12 amino acids long. CDR1 is SNHLY, CDR2 FYNNEI, per germline. Trimming cost V 8 bases and J 10 bases, with 12 bases left between them.